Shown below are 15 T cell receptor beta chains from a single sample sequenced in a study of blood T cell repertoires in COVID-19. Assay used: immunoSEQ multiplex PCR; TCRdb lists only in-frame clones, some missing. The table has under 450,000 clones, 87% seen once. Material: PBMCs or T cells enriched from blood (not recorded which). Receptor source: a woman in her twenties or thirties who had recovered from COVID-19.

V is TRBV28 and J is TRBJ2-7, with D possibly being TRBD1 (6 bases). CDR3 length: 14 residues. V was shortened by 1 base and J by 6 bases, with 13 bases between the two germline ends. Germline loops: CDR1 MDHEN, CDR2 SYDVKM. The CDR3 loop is CASSLYRDLVEQYF. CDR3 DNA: TGTGCCAGCAGTTTATACAGGGATCTCGTCGAGCAGTACTTC.

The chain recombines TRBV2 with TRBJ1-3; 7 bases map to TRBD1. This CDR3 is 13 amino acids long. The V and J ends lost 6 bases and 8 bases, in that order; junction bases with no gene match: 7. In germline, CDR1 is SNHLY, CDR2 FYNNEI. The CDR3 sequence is CASRVGQADTIYF. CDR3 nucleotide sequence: TGTGCCAGCAGAGTCGGACAGGCGGACACCATATATTTT.

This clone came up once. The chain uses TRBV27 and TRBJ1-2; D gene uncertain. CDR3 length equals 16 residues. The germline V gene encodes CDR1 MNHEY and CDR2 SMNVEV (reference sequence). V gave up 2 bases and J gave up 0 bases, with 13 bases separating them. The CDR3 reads CASSLGATASNYGYTF. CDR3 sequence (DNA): TGTGCCAGCAGTTTAGGAGCCACGGCATCTAACTATGGCTACACCTTC.

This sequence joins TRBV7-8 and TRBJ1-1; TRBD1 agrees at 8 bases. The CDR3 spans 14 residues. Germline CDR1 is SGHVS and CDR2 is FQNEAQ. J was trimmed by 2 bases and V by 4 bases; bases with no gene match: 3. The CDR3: CASSSRGHNTEAFF. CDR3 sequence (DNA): TGTGCCAGCAGCTCCAGGGGGCACAACACTGAAGCTTTCTTT. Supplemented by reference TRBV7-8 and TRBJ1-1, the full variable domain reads GAGVSQSPRYKVAKRGQDVALRCDPISGHVSLFWYQQALGQGPEFLTYFQNEAQLDKSGLPSDRFFAERPEGSVSTLKIQRTQQEDSAVYLCASSSRGHNTEAFFGQGTRLTVV.

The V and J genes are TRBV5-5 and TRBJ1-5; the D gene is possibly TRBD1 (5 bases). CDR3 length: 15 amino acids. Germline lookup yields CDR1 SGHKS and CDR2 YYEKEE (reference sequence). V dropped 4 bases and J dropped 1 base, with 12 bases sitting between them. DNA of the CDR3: TGTGCCAGCAGCCCGGGACTTTACAGCAATCAGCCCCAGCATTTT. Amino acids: CASSPGLYSNQPQHF.

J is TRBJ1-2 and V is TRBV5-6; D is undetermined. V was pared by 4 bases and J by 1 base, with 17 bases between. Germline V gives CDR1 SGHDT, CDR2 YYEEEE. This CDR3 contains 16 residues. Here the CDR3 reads CASSHGSYGFNYGYTF. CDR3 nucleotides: TGTGCCAGCAGCCACGGGTCTTATGGCTTTAACTATGGCTACACCTTC.

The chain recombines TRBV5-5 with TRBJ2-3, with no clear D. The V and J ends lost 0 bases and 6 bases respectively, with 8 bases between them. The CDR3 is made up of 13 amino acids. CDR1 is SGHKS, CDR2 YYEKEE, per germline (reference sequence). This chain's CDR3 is CASSLVSEDTQYF. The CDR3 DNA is TGTGCCAGCAGCTTGGTCTCCGAGGATACGCAGTATTTT.

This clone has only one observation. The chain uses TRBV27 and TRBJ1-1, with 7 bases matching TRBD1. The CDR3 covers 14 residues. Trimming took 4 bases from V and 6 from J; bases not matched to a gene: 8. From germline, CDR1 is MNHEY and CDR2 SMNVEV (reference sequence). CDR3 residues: CASSSQGYLSEAFF. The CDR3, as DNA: TGTGCCAGCAGTTCACAGGGGTATTTATCTGAAGCTTTCTTT.

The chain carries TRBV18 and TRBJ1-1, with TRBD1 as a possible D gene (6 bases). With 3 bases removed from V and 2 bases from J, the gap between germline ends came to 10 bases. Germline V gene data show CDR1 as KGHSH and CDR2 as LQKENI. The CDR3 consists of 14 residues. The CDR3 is CASSPRTVNTEAFF. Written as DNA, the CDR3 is TGTGCCAGCTCACCCCGGACAGTCAACACTGAAGCTTTCTTT.

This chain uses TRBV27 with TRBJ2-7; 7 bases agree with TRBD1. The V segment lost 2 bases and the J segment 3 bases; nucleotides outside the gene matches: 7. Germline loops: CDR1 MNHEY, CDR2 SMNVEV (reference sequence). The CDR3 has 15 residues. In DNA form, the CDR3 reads TGTGCCAGCAGTTTAAATCCGGGACAGCTCTACGAGCAGTACTTC. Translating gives CASSLNPGQLYEQYF.

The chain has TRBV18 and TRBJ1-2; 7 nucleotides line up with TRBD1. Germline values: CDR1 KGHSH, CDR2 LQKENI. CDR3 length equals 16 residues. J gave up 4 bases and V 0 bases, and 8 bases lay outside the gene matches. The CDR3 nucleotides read TGTGCCAGCTCACCACCCAATAAAGGGGGCGCCTATGGCTACACCTTC. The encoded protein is CASSPPNKGGAYGYTF.

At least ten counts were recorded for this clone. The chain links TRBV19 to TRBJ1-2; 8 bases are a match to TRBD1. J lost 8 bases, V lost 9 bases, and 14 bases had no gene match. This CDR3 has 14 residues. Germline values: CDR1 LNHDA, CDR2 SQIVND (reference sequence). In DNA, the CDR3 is TGTGCCAGCACGGGAGGACAGGGTTTATACGGCTACACCTTC. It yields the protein CASTGGQGLYGYTF.

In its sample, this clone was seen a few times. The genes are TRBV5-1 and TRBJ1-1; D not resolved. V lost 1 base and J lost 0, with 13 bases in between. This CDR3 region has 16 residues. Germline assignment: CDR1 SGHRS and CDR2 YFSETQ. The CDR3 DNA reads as TGCGCCAGCAGCTTGTGGGGAGGGAATATGAACACTGAAGCTTTCTTT. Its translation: CASSLWGGNMNTEAFF.

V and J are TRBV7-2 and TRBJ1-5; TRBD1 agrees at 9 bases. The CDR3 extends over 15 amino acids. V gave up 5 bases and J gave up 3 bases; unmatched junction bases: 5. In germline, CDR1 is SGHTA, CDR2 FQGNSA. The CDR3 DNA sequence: TGTGCCAGCAGCCCAAGGACAGGGGACAATCAGCCCCAGCATTTT. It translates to CASSPRTGDNQPQHF.

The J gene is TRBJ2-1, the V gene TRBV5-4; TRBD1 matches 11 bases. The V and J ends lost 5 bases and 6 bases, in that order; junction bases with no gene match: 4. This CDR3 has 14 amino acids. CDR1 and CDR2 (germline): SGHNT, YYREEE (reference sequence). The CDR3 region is CASRNGQGANEQFF. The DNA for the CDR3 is TGTGCCAGCAGGAATGGACAGGGGGCCAATGAGCAGTTCTTC.